Following are 27 T cell receptor beta chains from one sample sequenced in a study of Graves' ophthalmopathy and Graves' hyperthyroidism. The study amplified TCR beta CDR3 regions using RNA transcripts. Second-round multiplex PCR came after a first-round RT-PCR that employed HTBI primers. Using its own MiXCR run on the multiplex PCR reads, TCRdb lists one record per CDR3 protein. The sample includes about 550,000 distinct CDR3 sequences, just under 40% of them seen just once. Sequenced input: peripheral blood or thyroid tissue (not recorded which). These receptors were collected from an adult man with Graves' hyperthyroidism.

As to this clonotype: A read error may be the cause here, since a much bigger clone is one base away. This chain joins TRBV2 and TRBJ2-7; tentatively, D is TRBD1 or TRBD2 (5 bases each). The CDR3 length is 16 residues. Trimming removed 5 bases from V and 4 bases from J, with 21 bases in between. The germline gives CDR1 SNHLY, CDR2 FYNNEI. The CDR3 nucleotides read TGTGCCAGCAGTTACTCCGCGGGCAGGGTCCCTTACGAGCAGTACTTC. This sequence encodes CASSYSAGRVPYEQYF.

A word on this clonotype: Since a much larger clone is just one base distant, this may be a read error. The J gene is TRBJ2-7, the V gene TRBV7-9, with a tentative D call TRBD2 (6 bases). This CDR3 is 17 amino acids long. Germline-derived CDR1 and CDR2 are SEHNR and FQNEAQ (reference sequence). In DNA form, the CDR3 reads TGCGCCAGCAGCTTGGCCGCTGTTAGCGGAGCAACCTACGAGCAGTACTTC. Its protein product is CASSLAAVSGATYEQYF.

The chain links TRBV15 to TRBJ1-2; tentative D call: TRBD1 (5 bases). V lost 1 base and J 7 bases, leaving 16 bases between the germline ends. The CDR3 is 15 amino acids. Germline V CDR1 and CDR2: LNHNV, YYDKDF (reference sequence). The CDR3 coding sequence is TGTGCCACCAGCAGAGGTGGGGCCCTGGCATCTGGCTACACCTTC. This codes for CATSRGGALASGYTF.

The table lists this clonotype with many counts. This chain joins TRBV10-2 and TRBJ1-5; D is perhaps TRBD1 (5 bases). Germline-derived CDR1 and CDR2 are WSHSY and SAAADI. The ends were cut back, 8 bases at V and 4 bases at J, with 15 bases in the middle. The CDR3 runs to 14 residues. This CDR3 is CASSDPGWNQPQHF. CDR3 nucleotide sequence: TGCGCCAGCTCGGATCCAGGGTGGAATCAGCCCCAGCATTTT.

In its sample, this clonotype was seen a few times. Sequence at one end of the junction differs from germline and may be a read error. This chain uses TRBV10-3 with TRBJ2-7; 15 bases agree with TRBD2. The CDR3 consists of 18 residues. Germline CDR1 ENHRY, CDR2 SYGVKD. The chain's CDR3 is CASSGGLAGGYHSYEQYF. The CDR3 DNA sequence: TGTGCCAGCAGTGGGGGACTAGCGGGAGGCTACCACTCCTACGAGCAGTACTTC.

This clonotype was seen repeatedly, ten times or more. The genes are TRBV7-3 and TRBJ2-7; 7 bases agree with TRBD2. The length of the CDR3 is 15 residues. Per germline, CDR1 SGHTA and CDR2 FQGTGA. Trimming at V came to 1 base and at J to 0 bases, leaving 3 bases not matched to a gene. The CDR3 nucleotides are TGTGCCAGCAGCTTAAATGCGGGAGCCTCCTACGAGCAGTACTTC. As protein: CASSLNAGASYEQYF.

This clonotype occurred many times. V gene TRBV7-9 combines with J gene TRBJ1-1; D unclear. Between the trimmed V and J ends, which lost 6 bases and 1 base, there was a span of 6 bases. Germline V lookup: CDR1 SEHNR, CDR2 FQNEAQ (reference sequence). The CDR3 has 12 amino acids. In DNA, the CDR3 is TGTGCCAGCAGGTTATCGAACACTGAAGCTTTCTTT. It specifies CASRLSNTEAFF.

The chain is built from TRBV29-1 and TRBJ2-5, with D perhaps TRBD1 (5 bases). Trimming cost V 7 bases and J 0 bases, with 12 bases left between them. CDR1 SQVTM and CDR2 ANQGSEA come from the germline V gene. This CDR3 has 13 amino acids. The CDR3 DNA follows: TGCAGCGCCGGAGACAGCTACCAAGAGACCCAGTACTTC. Amino acids: CSAGDSYQETQYF.

At least ten counts were recorded for this clonotype. The gene calls are TRBV19 and TRBJ2-2; TRBD1 or TRBD2 may be the D gene (5 bases each). Germline V CDR1 and CDR2: LNHDA, SQIVND (reference sequence). This CDR3 contains 14 residues. V was cut by 5 bases and J by 4 bases, with 11 bases left in between. The CDR3 sequence: CASSLRDPTGELFF. Written as DNA, the CDR3 is TGTGCCAGTAGTCTCCGGGACCCCACCGGGGAGCTGTTTTTT.

This clonotype was observed once. The rearrangement links TRBV15 to TRBJ2-7; 9 bases are shared with TRBD1. The DNA end lines up better with TRBJ2-4; the J call may be wrong. Germline CDR1 is LNHNV and CDR2 is YYDKDF (reference sequence). CDR3 size: 17 residues. The CDR3 reads CATSKSGQGLAKNIQYF. The CDR3 DNA sequence: TGTGCCACCAGCAAATCGGGACAGGGTCTAGCCAAAAACATTCAGTACTTC.

The gene calls are TRBV6-6 and TRBJ1-1; 9 positions agree with TRBD1. Germline V gene lookup returns CDR1 MNHNY and CDR2 SVGAGI (reference sequence). The V gene end was trimmed by 6 bases and the J gene end by 1 base; junction bases not matched to a gene: 12. The CDR3 is 17 residues long. The CDR3 DNA reads TGTGCCAGCAGCCCGTTTCCGGGACAGGGCGAGAACACTGAAGCTTTCTTT. Encoded protein: CASSPFPGQGENTEAFF.

The gene calls are TRBV10-3 and TRBJ2-7; 8 bases line up with TRBD1. Germline assignment: CDR1 ENHRY and CDR2 SYGVKD. This CDR3 contains 14 residues. Germline trimming cut 9 bases from V and 2 bases from J; bases unmatched to any gene: 9. The CDR3 DNA reads TGTGCCATACGGTCCTGGACAGGGACCTACGAGCAGTACTTC. This sequence encodes CAIRSWTGTYEQYF.

The chain recombines TRBV13 with TRBJ2-5; the D gene is possibly TRBD1 (6 bases). The CDR3 is 14 amino acids. V lost 5 bases to trimming and J lost 4 bases, with 14 bases between them. The germline V gene encodes CDR1 PRHDT and CDR2 FYEKMQ (reference sequence). The CDR3, as DNA: TGTGCCAGCAGCACCGCCAGGGGAGCAGAGACCCAGTACTTC. Its protein product is CASSTARGAETQYF.

This clonotype was recorded at least ten times. The rearrangement uses TRBV15 and TRBJ1-1; D is possibly TRBD1 (5 bases). Germline V gives CDR1 LNHNV, CDR2 YYDKDF (reference sequence). This CDR3 comprises 18 residues. Deletions cut 1 base from V and 3 bases from J, with 21 bases between. CDR3: CATSRVSRNWGSHTEAFF. The CDR3 DNA reads as TGTGCCACCAGCAGAGTTTCGCGAAACTGGGGGTCCCACACTGAAGCTTTCTTT. The full variable domain, in which reference TRBV15 and TRBJ1-1 provide the parts outside the CDR3, is DAMVIQNPRYQVTQFGKPVTLSCSQTLNHNVMYWYQQKSSQAPKLLFHYYDKDFNNEADTPDNFQSRRPNTSFCFLDIRSPGLGDTAMYLCATSRVSRNWGSHTEAFFGQGTRLTVV.

Points on this clonotype: In this CDR3 the conserved last residue, phenylalanine or tryptophan, is missing, so a read error is likely. V gene TRBV9 combines with J gene TRBJ2-7; D is possibly TRBD1 or TRBD2 (5 bases each). This CDR3 spans 14 amino acids. Germline V gene sequence: CDR1 SGDLS, CDR2 YYNGEE. Trimming removed 0 bases at V and 0 bases at J, with 7 bases between. The CDR3 loop reads CASSVEGSSYEQYL. DNA of the CDR3: TGTGCCAGCAGCGTAGAGGGGAGCTCCTACGAGCAGTACCTC.

The chain couples TRBV2 to TRBJ1-6; D is perhaps TRBD1 (5 bases). V lost 3 bases, J lost 10 bases, and 16 bases lay in between. Germline V lookup: CDR1 SNHLY, CDR2 FYNNEI. The length of the CDR3 is 15 residues. CDR3 amino acids: CASSEDGASGSPLHF. The CDR3 DNA follows: TGTGCCAGCAGTGAGGACGGGGCGTCGGGCTCACCCCTCCACTTT.

As regards this clonotype: A much larger clone sits a single nucleotide away, making a read error possible. The CDR3 does not end in the conserved phenylalanine or tryptophan, so this is likely a read error. This chain links TRBV5-1 with TRBJ2-2; D not certain. There are 15 residues in the CDR3. Looked up from germline, CDR1 is SGHRS and CDR2 is YFSETQ. The V and J ends lost 0 bases and 4 bases respectively, with 10 bases between them. The DNA for the CDR3 is TGCGCCAGCAGCTTGGTAGTTGGCGGCACCGGGGAGCTGTTTTCT. Amino acid sequence: CASSLVVGGTGELFS.

This clonotype was found a few times. The chain employs TRBV29-1 and TRBJ2-5; possibly TRBD1 for D (6 bases). Germline V gene lookup returns CDR1 SQVTM and CDR2 ANQGSEA. V gave up 2 bases and J gave up 5 bases, with 12 bases separating them. The CDR3 extends over 13 amino acids. The CDR3 region is CSVEKGQGETQYF. The DNA for the CDR3 is TGCAGCGTTGAAAAGGGTCAGGGGGAGACCCAGTACTTC.

CDR3 nucleotides: TGTGCCGACGAAGGGGGACAGTACAATGAGCAGTTCTTC. It translates to CADEGGQYNEQFF. The chain links TRBV2 to TRBJ2-7; 7 bases are a match to TRBD1. The J call may be mistaken, given a closer DNA end match to TRBJ2-1. This CDR3 contains 13 residues. Germline-derived CDR1 and CDR2 are SNHLY and FYNNEI.

This clonotype was observed at least ten times. The rearrangement links TRBV13 to TRBJ1-1, with D possibly matching TRBD1 (5 bases). V was trimmed by 5 bases and J by 3 bases, leaving 16 bases between them. Germline-derived CDR1 and CDR2 are PRHDT and FYEKMQ (reference sequence). The CDR3 spans 15 residues. The chain's CDR3 is CASSPPSLGHTEAFF. As DNA, the CDR3 is TGTGCCAGCAGCCCCCCCTCTTTGGGGCACACTGAAGCTTTCTTT.

V usage is TRBV4-1 and J usage is TRBJ1-5, with D maybe TRBD1 (6 bases). This CDR3 comprises 16 residues. V shed 0 bases and J shed 2 bases, with 11 bases lying between them. Germline assignment: CDR1 MGHRA and CDR2 YSYEKL. In DNA, the CDR3 is TGCGCCAGCAGCCAAGATTACGCAGGGGGCAATCAGCCCCAGCATTTT. Its translation is CASSQDYAGGNQPQHF.

This clonotype occurred once. Because the CDR3 is missing its conserved closing phenylalanine or tryptophan, this is likely a read error. The rearrangement joins TRBV12-3 or TRBV12-4 to TRBJ1-1; no clear D. Deletions cut 3 bases from V and 7 bases from J, with 6 bases between. The CDR3 runs 11 residues. This chain's CDR3 is CASSLFLEAFL. CDR3 nucleotide sequence: TGTGCCAGCAGTTTGTTCCTTGAAGCTTTCTTA.

The sample holds many counts of this clonotype. This chain joins TRBV13 and TRBJ1-1; no definite D call. This CDR3 spans 13 amino acids. The germline V gene encodes CDR1 PRHDT and CDR2 FYEKMQ (reference sequence). The V and J ends lost 6 bases and 4 bases respectively, with 12 bases between them. CDR3 region: CASRDGGSTEAFF. The DNA of the CDR3 is TGTGCCAGCAGGGATGGCGGGAGCACTGAAGCTTTCTTT.

This clonotype was found a few times. The J gene is TRBJ2-3, the V gene TRBV5-1; TRBD2 aligns across 9 bases. Unmatched junction bases numbered 2, after V lost 0 bases and J lost 3 bases. The CDR3 has 15 residues. The germline gives CDR1 SGHRS, CDR2 YFSETQ. In DNA form, the CDR3 reads TGCGCCAGCAGCTTGGAACTAGCGGGTACAGATACGCAGTATTTT. This codes for CASSLELAGTDTQYF.

The chain carries TRBV7-2 and TRBJ1-1; D not resolved. Trimming took 5 bases from V and 8 from J, leaving 21 bases between them. The CDR3 loop spans 15 amino acids. Germline V gives CDR1 SGHTA, CDR2 FQGNSA. CDR3 amino acids: CASSQSGQRVSEAFF. Here the CDR3 DNA reads TGTGCCAGCAGCCAAAGTGGGCAACGAGTATCCGAAGCTTTCTTT. The complete variable domain, with remaining parts taken from reference TRBV7-2 and TRBJ1-1, reads GAGVSQSPSNKVTEKGKDVELRCDPISGHTALYWYRQSLGQGLEFLIYFQGNSAPDKSGLPSDRFSAERTGGSVSTLTIQRTQQEDSAVYLCASSQSGQRVSEAFFGQGTRLTVV.

This chain's CDR3 is CASSHFTGTGEGQPQHF. For the CDR3, the DNA is TGTGCCAGCAGTCACTTCACCGGGACAGGGGAAGGTCAGCCCCAGCATTTT. J is TRBJ1-5 and V is TRBV7-9; 10 bases align to TRBD1. The germline V gene has CDR1 SEHNR and CDR2 FQNEAQ (reference sequence). V lost 6 bases to trimming and J lost 6 bases; unmatched junction nucleotides: 14. The CDR3 contains 17 residues.

The J gene is TRBJ2-3, the V gene TRBV15; 7 bases agree with TRBD1. CDR3 length: 15 amino acids. Germline V gene lookup returns CDR1 LNHNV and CDR2 YYDKDF (reference sequence). The V and J ends lost 4 bases and 1 base, in that order; junction bases with no gene match: 5. The CDR3 reads CATSTWTGGTDTQYF. The CDR3 DNA is TGTGCCACCAGCACGTGGACAGGAGGCACAGATACGCAGTATTTT.